The rows below give T cell receptor beta chains drawn from one sample of a study of T cell responses to AZD1222 COVID-19 vaccine. This table comes from immunoSEQ multiplex PCR, and its TCRdb copy is limited to in-frame clones, with some not included. The sample carries some 120,000 clones, approximately 92% recorded once. The specimen was peripheral blood, collected on day 0 of AZD1222 vaccination. These receptors originate from an adult in good health. Each CDR3 is given with its conserved first and last residue. The D gene is left open where the match is weak. Rows may omit the clone size; those that give it use once, few, many or a size class.

v_call: TRBV27; d_call: TRBD2; j_call: TRBJ2-1; clone_size: -; cdr3_nt: TGTGCCAGCAGGGGTTTGACTAGCGGGAGGGAGGTCAATGAGCAGTTCTTC; cdr3_aa: CASRGLTSGREVNEQFF
v_call: TRBV6-2/TRBV6-3; d_call: -; j_call: TRBJ1-4; clone_size: once; cdr3_nt: TGTGCCAGCAGTTACTTCGCTGAAAAACTGTTTTTT; cdr3_aa: CASSYFAEKLFF
v_call: TRBV4-2; d_call: TRBD2; j_call: TRBJ2-7; clone_size: -; cdr3_nt: TGTGCCAGCAGCCCCGGGACTAGCGGTACCTACGAGCAGTACTTC; cdr3_aa: CASSPGTSGTYEQYF
v_call: TRBV4-1; d_call: TRBD1; j_call: TRBJ2-7; clone_size: few; cdr3_nt: TGCGCCAGCAGCCAAGATAGCTGGACAGGGGCCTACGAGCAGTACTTC; cdr3_aa: CASSQDSWTGAYEQYF
v_call: TRBV9; d_call: TRBD2; j_call: TRBJ2-1; clone_size: -; cdr3_nt: TGTGCCAGCAGCGTAGCGGGAGGATTCTACAATGAGCAGTTCTTC; cdr3_aa: CASSVAGGFYNEQFF
v_call: TRBV14; d_call: -; j_call: TRBJ1-6; clone_size: -; cdr3_nt: TGTGCCAGCAGCCAAGTCGGGGGGTCACCCCTCCACTTT; cdr3_aa: CASSQVGGSPLHF
v_call: TRBV19; d_call: -; j_call: TRBJ1-2; clone_size: -; cdr3_nt: TGTGCCAGTAGTATAGGGCGCGGCTACACCTTC; cdr3_aa: CASSIGRGYTF
v_call: TRBV6-1; d_call: -; j_call: TRBJ2-3; clone_size: -; cdr3_nt: TGTGCCAGCAGTGAAGCTGACACAGATACGCAGTATTTT; cdr3_aa: CASSEADTDTQYF
v_call: TRBV7-3; d_call: TRBD1; j_call: TRBJ1-1; clone_size: -; cdr3_nt: TGTGCCAGCAGCTACTTCAAAACTGGACAGGAAGGGATTGAAGCTTTCTTT; cdr3_aa: CASSYFKTGQEGIEAFF
v_call: TRBV24-1; d_call: -; j_call: TRBJ2-1; clone_size: -; cdr3_nt: TGTGCCACCAGTGATCCTGGTACATCATCGAGCAATGAGCAGTTCTTC; cdr3_aa: CATSDPGTSSSNEQFF
v_call: TRBV4-1; d_call: TRBD2; j_call: TRBJ2-7; clone_size: many; cdr3_nt: TGCGCCAGCAGCCAGAAATCCGGGACTAGCTACTACGAGCAGTACTTC; cdr3_aa: CASSQKSGTSYYEQYF
v_call: TRBV9; d_call: -; j_call: TRBJ2-4; clone_size: -; cdr3_nt: TGTGCCAGCAGCGTAGCTTGGGAAGACATTCAGTACTTC; cdr3_aa: CASSVAWEDIQYF
v_call: TRBV2; d_call: TRBD1; j_call: TRBJ1-1; clone_size: -; cdr3_nt: TGTGCCAGCAGTGGTCAGGGGGGCACTGAAGCTTTCTTT; cdr3_aa: CASSGQGGTEAFF
v_call: TRBV28; d_call: -; j_call: TRBJ2-5; clone_size: -; cdr3_nt: TGTGCCAGCTCCCAACCGGAGACCCAGTACTTC; cdr3_aa: CASSQPETQYF
v_call: TRBV3-1/TRBV3-2; d_call: -; j_call: TRBJ1-2; clone_size: -; cdr3_nt: TGTGCCAGCAGCCAACCCGGCCCAGGGAGGATCGGTGGCTACACCTTC; cdr3_aa: CASSQPGPGRIGGYTF
v_call: TRBV16; d_call: -; j_call: TRBJ1-5; clone_size: -; cdr3_nt: TGTGCCAGCAGCCAACACCAGGGGCAGGATCAGCCCCAGCATTTT; cdr3_aa: CASSQHQGQDQPQHF
v_call: TRBV3-1/TRBV3-2; d_call: TRBD1; j_call: TRBJ2-5; clone_size: -; cdr3_nt: TGTGCCAGCAGCTACAGGGGTCATATAGAGACCCAGTACTTC; cdr3_aa: CASSYRGHIETQYF
v_call: TRBV19; d_call: -; j_call: TRBJ1-2; clone_size: -; cdr3_nt: TGTGCCAGCAGATCTCTTGGTTTAGCTAACTATGGCTACACCTTC; cdr3_aa: CASRSLGLANYGYTF
v_call: TRBV7-9; d_call: -; j_call: TRBJ1-2; clone_size: once; cdr3_nt: TGTGCCAGCAGCCAAATTCGGGGCTACACCTTC; cdr3_aa: CASSQIRGYTF
v_call: TRBV6-5; d_call: -; j_call: TRBJ2-7; clone_size: -; cdr3_nt: TGTGCCAGCAGTAGGGACTCCTTATACGAGCAGTACTTC; cdr3_aa: CASSRDSLYEQYF
v_call: TRBV5-5; d_call: -; j_call: TRBJ1-5; clone_size: -; cdr3_nt: TGTGCCAGCAGCCAAAAAGGGTCCCCGCGGAGCAATCAGCCCCAGCATTTT; cdr3_aa: CASSQKGSPRSNQPQHF
v_call: TRBV24-1; d_call: -; j_call: TRBJ1-2; clone_size: -; cdr3_nt: TGTGCCACCAGTGATTTGCAAGGTGGCGGGGTGGCCTTC; cdr3_aa: CATSDLQGGGVAF
v_call: TRBV30; d_call: -; j_call: TRBJ2-1; clone_size: -; cdr3_nt: TGTGCCTGGAGTGTAAGACCCAGCGGAGTCACATACAATGAGCAGTTCTTC; cdr3_aa: CAWSVRPSGVTYNEQFF
v_call: TRBV10-1; d_call: -; j_call: TRBJ2-6; clone_size: -; cdr3_nt: TGCGCCAGCAGTGAGTCGGGAAGGGGGGTTAAGAGCTCTGGGGCCAACGTCCTGACTTTC; cdr3_aa: CASSESGRGVKSSGANVLTF
v_call: TRBV19; d_call: -; j_call: TRBJ1-2; clone_size: -; cdr3_nt: TGTGCCAGTAGTATGAGAGGGGACAACTATGGCTACACCTTC; cdr3_aa: CASSMRGDNYGYTF
v_call: TRBV10-3; d_call: TRBD1; j_call: TRBJ2-5; clone_size: -; cdr3_nt: TGTGCCATCAGATCCGGACAGGGGGAGACCCAGTACTTC; cdr3_aa: CAIRSGQGETQYF
v_call: TRBV24-1; d_call: -; j_call: TRBJ1-2; clone_size: -; cdr3_nt: TGTGCCACCAGTGATTGGGTCTCGGGAGCCTACACCTTC; cdr3_aa: CATSDWVSGAYTF
v_call: TRBV6-1; d_call: TRBD2; j_call: TRBJ2-3; clone_size: once; cdr3_nt: TGTGCCAGCAGTGAAGTGGCGGGAGGTGAAGATACGCAGTATTTT; cdr3_aa: CASSEVAGGEDTQYF
v_call: TRBV29-1; d_call: -; j_call: TRBJ1-4; clone_size: few; cdr3_nt: TGCAGCGTTGTAGGGCGGGGTAATGAAAAACTGTTTTTT; cdr3_aa: CSVVGRGNEKLFF